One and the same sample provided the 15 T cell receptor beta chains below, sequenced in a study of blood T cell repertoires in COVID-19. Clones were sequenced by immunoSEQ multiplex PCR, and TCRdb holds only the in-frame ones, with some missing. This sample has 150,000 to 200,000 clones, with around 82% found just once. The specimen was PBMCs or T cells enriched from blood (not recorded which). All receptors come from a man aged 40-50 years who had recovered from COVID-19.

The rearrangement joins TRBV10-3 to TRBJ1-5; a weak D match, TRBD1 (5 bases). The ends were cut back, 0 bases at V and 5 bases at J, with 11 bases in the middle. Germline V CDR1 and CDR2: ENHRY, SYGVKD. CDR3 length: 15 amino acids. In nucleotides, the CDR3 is TGTGCCATCAGTGAGTCATTGACAGCATATCAGCCCCAGCATTTT. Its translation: CAISESLTAYQPQHF.

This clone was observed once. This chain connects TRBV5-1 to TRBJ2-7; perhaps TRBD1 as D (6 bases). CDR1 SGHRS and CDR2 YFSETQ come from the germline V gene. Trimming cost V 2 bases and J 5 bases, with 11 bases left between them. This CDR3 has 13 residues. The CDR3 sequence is CASSLTGFDEQYV. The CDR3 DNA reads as TGCGCCAGCAGCTTAACAGGGTTTGACGAGCAGTACGTC.

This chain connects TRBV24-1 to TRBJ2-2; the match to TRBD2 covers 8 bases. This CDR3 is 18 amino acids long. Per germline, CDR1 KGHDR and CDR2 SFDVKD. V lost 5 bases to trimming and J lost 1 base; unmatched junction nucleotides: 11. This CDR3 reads CATSAPGGGGQNTGELFF. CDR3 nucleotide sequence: TGTGCCACCAGTGCCCCGGGGGGGGGCGGCCAGAACACCGGGGAGCTGTTTTTT.

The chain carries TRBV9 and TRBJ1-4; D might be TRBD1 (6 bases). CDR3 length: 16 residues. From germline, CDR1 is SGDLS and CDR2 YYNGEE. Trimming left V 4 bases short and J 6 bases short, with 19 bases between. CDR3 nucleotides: TGTGCCAGCAGCTCCCATGGGGGCGCGGAGGATGAAAAACTGTTTTTT. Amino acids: CASSSHGGAEDEKLFF.

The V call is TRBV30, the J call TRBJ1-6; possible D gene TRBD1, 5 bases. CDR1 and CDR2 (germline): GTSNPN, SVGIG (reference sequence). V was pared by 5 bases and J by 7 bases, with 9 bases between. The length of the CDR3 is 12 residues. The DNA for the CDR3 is TGTGCCTGGGCAGGGTGGAATTCACCCCTCCACTTT. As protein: CAWAGWNSPLHF.

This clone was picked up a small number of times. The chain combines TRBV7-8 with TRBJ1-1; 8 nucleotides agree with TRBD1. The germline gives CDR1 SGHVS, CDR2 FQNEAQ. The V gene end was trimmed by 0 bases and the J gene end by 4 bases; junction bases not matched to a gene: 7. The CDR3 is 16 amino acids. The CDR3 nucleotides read TGTGCCAGCAGCTTAGCGGGCACAGGGGGGAGCACTGAAGCTTTCTTT. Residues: CASSLAGTGGSTEAFF.

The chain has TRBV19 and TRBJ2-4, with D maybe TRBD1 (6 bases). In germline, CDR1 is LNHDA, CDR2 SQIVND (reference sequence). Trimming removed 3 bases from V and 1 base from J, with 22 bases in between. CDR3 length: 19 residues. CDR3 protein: CASSMELGQALRAKNIQYF. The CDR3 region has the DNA TGTGCCAGTAGTATGGAGCTGGGACAAGCCCTAAGGGCCAAAAACATTCAGTACTTC.

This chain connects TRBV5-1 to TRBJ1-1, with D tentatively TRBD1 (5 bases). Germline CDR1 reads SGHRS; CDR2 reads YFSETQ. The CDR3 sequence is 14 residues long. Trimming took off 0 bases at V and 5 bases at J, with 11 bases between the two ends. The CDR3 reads CASSLGRVSTEAFF. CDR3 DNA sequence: TGCGCCAGCAGCTTGGGCAGGGTTTCAACTGAAGCTTTCTTT.

In DNA, the CDR3 is TGTGCCAGCAGTGAAGTCCCCCGAGATACGCAGTATTTT. As protein: CASSEVPRDTQYF. The chain links TRBV6-1 to TRBJ2-3; D ambiguous. The CDR3 is made up of 13 amino acids. The V gene lost 1 base and the J gene lost 5 bases, with 7 bases spanning the gap. Germline V gives CDR1 MNHNS, CDR2 SASEGT.

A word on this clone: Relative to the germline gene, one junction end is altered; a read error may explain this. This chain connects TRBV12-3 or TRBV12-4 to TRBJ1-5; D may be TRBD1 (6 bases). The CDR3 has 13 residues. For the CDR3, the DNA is TGTGCCAGCAGTTTAGAAGCGGACAGAAGGGGTTTTTTT. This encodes CASSLEADRRGFF.

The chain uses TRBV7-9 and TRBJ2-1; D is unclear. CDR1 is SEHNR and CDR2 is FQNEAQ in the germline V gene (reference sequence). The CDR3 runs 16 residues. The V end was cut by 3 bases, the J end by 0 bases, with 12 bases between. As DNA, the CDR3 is TGTGCCAGCAGCTTGGAGACTTGGAGCTCCTACAATGAGCAGTTCTTC. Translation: CASSLETWSSYNEQFF.

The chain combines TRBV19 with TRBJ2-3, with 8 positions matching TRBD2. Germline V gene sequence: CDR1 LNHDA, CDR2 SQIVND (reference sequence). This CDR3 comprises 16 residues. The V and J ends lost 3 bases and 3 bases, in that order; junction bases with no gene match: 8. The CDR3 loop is CASSILRGVTTDTQYF. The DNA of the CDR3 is TGTGCCAGTAGTATTTTGCGGGGGGTGACAACAGATACGCAGTATTTT.

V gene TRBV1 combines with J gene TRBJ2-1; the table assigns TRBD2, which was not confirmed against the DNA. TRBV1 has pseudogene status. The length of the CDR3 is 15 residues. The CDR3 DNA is TGCACCAGCAGCCAAGCCGATAGCCCCTACAATGAGCAGTTCTTC. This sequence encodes CTSSQADSPYNEQFF.

The CDR3 DNA reads as TGTGCCAGCAGTCGACAGGGGGCGCCCTACGAGCAGTACTTC. Translation: CASSRQGAPYEQYF. The chain is built from TRBV6-5 and TRBJ2-7; 10 nucleotides match TRBD1. Germline V gives CDR1 MNHEY, CDR2 SVGAGI. The length of the CDR3 is 14 residues. The V segment lost 5 bases and the J segment 2 bases; nucleotides outside the gene matches: 3.

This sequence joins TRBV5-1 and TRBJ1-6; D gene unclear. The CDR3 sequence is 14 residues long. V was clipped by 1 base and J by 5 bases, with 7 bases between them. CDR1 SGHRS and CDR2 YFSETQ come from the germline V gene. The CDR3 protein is CASSLSQDNSPLHF. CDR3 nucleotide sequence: TGCGCCAGCAGCTTGTCTCAGGATAATTCACCCCTCCACTTT. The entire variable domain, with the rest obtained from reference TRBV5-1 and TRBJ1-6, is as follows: KAGVTQTPRYLIKTRGQQVTLSCSPISGHRSVSWYQQTPGQGLQFLFEYFSETQRNKGNFPGRFSGRQFSNSRSEMNVSTLELGDSALYLCASSLSQDNSPLHFGNGTRLTVT.